One and the same sample provided the 31 T cell receptor beta chains below, sequenced in a study of T cell responses to AZD1222 COVID-19 vaccine. Profiled with immunoSEQ multiplex PCR; TCRdb holds only in-frame clones, not every one. This table holds 55,000 to 85,000 clones, roughly 84% found once. Sequenced here: peripheral blood, sampled on day 0 of AZD1222 vaccination. These receptors were collected from an adult in good health.

The J gene is TRBJ1-1, the V gene TRBV7-8; D is undetermined. Trimming took 0 bases from V and 4 from J, leaving 9 bases between them. The CDR3 loop spans 14 amino acids. Per germline, CDR1 SGHVS and CDR2 FQNEAQ. This CDR3 reads CASSLAEASTEAFF. The CDR3 DNA reads TGTGCCAGCAGCTTAGCGGAGGCGAGCACTGAAGCTTTCTTT.

The chain carries TRBV24-1 and TRBJ2-4; 8 bases fit TRBD1. V was clipped by 4 bases and J by 6 bases; unmatched bases: 4. This CDR3 has 14 amino acids. CDR1 and CDR2 from the germline V gene are KGHDR and SFDVKD. CDR3 region: CATSEPGTGNIQYF. CDR3 sequence (DNA): TGTGCCACCAGTGAACCGGGGACAGGAAACATTCAGTACTTC.

V usage is TRBV7-2 and J usage is TRBJ2-1; no definite D call. There are 13 residues in the CDR3. Trimming left V 3 bases short and J 6 bases short, with 9 bases between. Germline CDR1 is SGHTA and CDR2 is FQGNSA. The CDR3 loop is CASSFRFTNEQFF. DNA for the CDR3: TGTGCCAGCAGCTTCCGCTTTACCAATGAGCAGTTCTTC.

This clone was counted a single time. V and J are TRBV20-1 and TRBJ1-2; maybe TRBD1 (6 bases). V gave up 6 bases and J gave up 5 bases, with 10 bases separating them. Per the germline V gene, CDR1 is DFQATT and CDR2 is SNEGSKA (reference sequence). The CDR3 runs to 11 residues. The CDR3 DNA is TGCAGTGCCGACACAGGGTATGGCTACACCTTC. Protein product: CSADTGYGYTF.

The chain has TRBV5-1 and TRBJ2-1; weak D call: TRBD1 (5 bases). This CDR3 has 15 residues. CDR1 SGHRS and CDR2 YFSETQ come from the germline V gene. The V end lost 0 bases, the J end lost 4 bases, and 11 bases lay between the germline ends. Here the CDR3 reads CASSLVQGRYNEQFF. CDR3 bases: TGCGCCAGCAGCTTGGTGCAGGGAAGGTACAATGAGCAGTTCTTC.

The chain couples TRBV11-2 to TRBJ2-7, with a weak D call TRBD2 (6 bases). CDR3 length: 13 amino acids. With 4 bases removed from V and 2 bases from J, the gap between germline ends came to 9 bases. The V gene's germline CDR1 is SGHAT and CDR2 FQNNGV. The CDR3 nucleotides are TGTGCCAGCAGCTCGGGACTCGCCTACGAGCAGTACTTC. Its protein is CASSSGLAYEQYF.

V and J are TRBV7-9 and TRBJ2-1; TRBD2 aligns across 12 bases. Losses at the gene ends were 6 bases for V and 0 bases for J; bases not matched to a gene: 3. The CDR3 contains 16 residues. Germline loops: CDR1 SEHNR, CDR2 FQNEAQ (reference sequence). The CDR3 reads CASSGLAGNSYNEQFF. The CDR3 DNA reads as TGTGCCAGCAGTGGACTAGCGGGGAACTCCTACAATGAGCAGTTCTTC.

CDR3 sequence (DNA): TGTGCCAGCTCACCACCGAACAGGGAGGCCTACGAGCAGTACTTC. Translation gives CASSPPNREAYEQYF. The rearrangement joins TRBV18 to TRBJ2-7; D might be TRBD1 or TRBD2, each matching 6 bases. Trimming left V 0 bases short and J 2 bases short, with 11 bases between. CDR3 size: 15 residues. CDR1 and CDR2 (germline): KGHSH, LQKENI.

This chain joins TRBV18 and TRBJ2-3, with a tentative D call TRBD1 (6 bases). Germline CDR1 and CDR2: KGHSH and LQKENI. The CDR3 covers 12 residues. Trimming stripped 4 bases from V and 13 bases from J, with 15 bases between. CDR3 residues: CASSRTGPPEYF. The CDR3 DNA sequence: TGTGCCAGCTCACGTACAGGGCCACCCGAGTATTTT.

V is TRBV2 and J is TRBJ1-1; D is uncertain. The CDR3 is 11 residues long. Per germline, CDR1 SNHLY and CDR2 FYNNEI. Between the trimmed V and J ends, which lost 8 bases and 2 bases, there was a span of 6 bases. CDR3 bases: TGTGCCAGCGCCTATAACACTGAAGCTTTCTTT. Its translation: CASAYNTEAFF.

V gene TRBV16 combines with J gene TRBJ1-6, with D maybe TRBD1 (5 bases). The germline V and J ends were trimmed by 6 bases and 7 bases, with 7 bases remaining between them. CDR3 length equals 12 residues. The germline V gene has CDR1 KGHSY and CDR2 FQNENV. CDR3 in DNA: TGTGCCAGCAGTCGACAGAATTCACCCCTCCACTTT. Translated, it gives CASSRQNSPLHF.

The CDR3 nucleotides read TGCGCCAGCAGCTTGGGCCCTGACAGGGCGGGAGAGCAGTACTTC. Amino acid sequence: CASSLGPDRAGEQYF. J is TRBJ2-7 and V is TRBV5-1; D may be TRBD1 (7 bases). Trimming removed 0 bases at V and 7 bases at J, with 17 bases between. Germline lookup yields CDR1 SGHRS and CDR2 YFSETQ. The CDR3 covers 15 residues.

This chain links TRBV19 with TRBJ2-5, with TRBD1 identical over 8 bases. This CDR3 is built from 16 residues. The V gene end was trimmed by 1 base and the J gene end by 5 bases; junction bases not matched to a gene: 9. Germline V gives CDR1 LNHDA, CDR2 SQIVND (reference sequence). CDR3 protein: CASSIGADRGRETQYF. The CDR3 DNA is TGTGCCAGTAGTATAGGCGCTGACAGGGGCAGGGAGACCCAGTACTTC.

The gene calls are TRBV18 and TRBJ1-2; D unclear. CDR3 size: 15 residues. Trimming left V 4 bases short and J 0 bases short, with 12 bases between. Per the germline V gene, CDR1 is KGHSH and CDR2 is LQKENI. The CDR3: CASSQAYSANYGYTF. The CDR3 DNA follows: TGTGCCAGCTCACAGGCTTACAGCGCTAACTATGGCTACACCTTC.

This clone appeared a single time. This chain links TRBV13 with TRBJ2-3, with TRBD2 as a possible D gene (5 bases). Germline V gene data show CDR1 as PRHDT and CDR2 as FYEKMQ (reference sequence). CDR3 size: 17 residues. Trimming removed 3 bases at V and 6 bases at J, with 22 bases between. This CDR3 is CASSLSFRGSESDTQYF. CDR3 sequence (DNA): TGTGCCAGCAGCTTGAGCTTCAGAGGGAGTGAGTCCGATACGCAGTATTTT.

The rearrangement uses TRBV7-9 and TRBJ1-2; D not resolved. The V and J ends lost 1 base and 6 bases respectively, with 6 bases between them. The CDR3 spans 12 residues. Germline loops: CDR1 SEHNR, CDR2 FQNEAQ (reference sequence). In nucleotides, the CDR3 is TGTGCCAGCAGCTTAGTGCGGGATGGCTACACCTTC. Protein: CASSLVRDGYTF.

This clone was recorded a few times. The gene calls are TRBV7-2 and TRBJ1-1; the D is unclear. V lost 4 bases, J lost 4 bases, and 19 bases lay in between. Germline V gene sequence: CDR1 SGHTA, CDR2 FQGNSA. The CDR3 contains 16 residues. CDR3 sequence (DNA): TGTGCCAGCAGCTCACAACCCCTTAGGGTTAGCACTGAAGCTTTCTTT. It encodes CASSSQPLRVSTEAFF.

This clone was counted a few times. The chain is built from TRBV4-2 and TRBJ1-2; a possible D gene is TRBD1 (5 bases). Germline assignment: CDR1 LGHNA and CDR2 YNFKEQ. V lost 0 bases, J lost 4 bases, and 15 bases lay in between. The CDR3 extends over 16 amino acids. CDR3 DNA sequence: TGTGCCAGCAGCCAAGAGGTAGGGGCGGGTCCCTATGGCTACACCTTC. Its protein is CASSQEVGAGPYGYTF.

J is TRBJ1-6 and V is TRBV7-8, with 7 nucleotides matching TRBD1. Germline lookup yields CDR1 SGHVS and CDR2 FQNEAQ. The CDR3 is 14 amino acids. V gave up 7 bases and J gave up 7 bases; unmatched junction bases: 7. The CDR3 region has the DNA TGTGCCAGCACCTCCCGACAGGGAAATTCACCCCTCCACTTT. It yields the protein CASTSRQGNSPLHF.

The chain has TRBV2 and TRBJ1-3, with D unresolved. The CDR3 totals 13 residues. Germline assignment: CDR1 SNHLY and CDR2 FYNNEI. The germline V and J ends were trimmed by 4 bases and 1 base, with 5 bases remaining between them. CDR3 in amino acids: CASSGESGNTIYF. In DNA, the CDR3 is TGTGCCAGCAGTGGGGAGTCTGGAAACACCATATATTTT. The variable domain in full, completed from reference TRBV2 and TRBJ1-3, reads EPEVTQTPSHQVTQMGQEVILRCVPISNHLYFYWYRQILGQKVEFLVSFYNNEISEKSEIFDDQFSVERPDGSNFTLKIRSTKLEDSAMYFCASSGESGNTIYFGEGSWLTVV.

This clone has a single count. The chain combines TRBV11-3 with TRBJ2-3; 8 positions agree with TRBD1. Germline assignment: CDR1 SGHNT and CDR2 YENEEA. This CDR3 has 17 residues. The junction had 10 bases not matched to a gene; V was cut back by 5 bases and J by 0 bases. The CDR3 DNA follows: TGTGCCAGCAGCCCAGGACAGGGACCAACTAGCACAGATACGCAGTATTTT. Translation: CASSPGQGPTSTDTQYF.

This clone was counted between two and nine times. The chain recombines TRBV24-1 with TRBJ2-1, with 10 bases aligning to TRBD1. The CDR3 runs 15 residues. CDR1 is KGHDR and CDR2 is SFDVKD in the germline V gene. V lost 9 bases to trimming and J lost 4 bases; unmatched junction nucleotides: 8. Here the CDR3 DNA reads TGTGCCACCTGCTCCGGGACAGGGGCTTACAATGAGCAGTTCTTC. It is translated as CATCSGTGAYNEQFF.

This rearrangement joins TRBV24-1 to TRBJ1-1; 7 bases match TRBD1. Trimming cost V 5 bases and J 1 base; bases outside gene matches: 9. Germline V gene lookup returns CDR1 KGHDR and CDR2 SFDVKD. This CDR3 has 16 amino acids. The CDR3, as DNA: TGTGCCACCAGTGGAGGGGGCTTAAAGGGGAACACTGAAGCTTTCTTT. This translates into CATSGGGLKGNTEAFF.

This rearrangement joins TRBV12-3 or TRBV12-4 to TRBJ1-1; D ambiguous. The CDR3 is made up of 13 amino acids. V dropped 5 bases and J dropped 0 bases, with 7 bases sitting between them. The DNA of the CDR3 is TGTGCCAGCAGTGAACTCATGAACACTGAAGCTTTCTTT. This gives the protein CASSELMNTEAFF.

The chain is built from TRBV10-2 and TRBJ1-3; no clear D. The CDR3 sequence is 15 residues long. V was cut by 5 bases and J by 0 bases, with 11 bases left in between. CDR1 and CDR2 from the germline V gene are WSHSY and SAAADI. The CDR3 bases are TGCGCCAGCAGTCAATCCCGGATCTCTGGAAACACCATATATTTT. Encoded protein: CASSQSRISGNTIYF.

The CDR3 region is CASSPLGGGETQYF. In DNA form, the CDR3 reads TGTGCCAGCAGCCCGCTAGGGGGTGGGGAGACCCAGTACTTC. V gene TRBV7-9 combines with J gene TRBJ2-5, with D possibly TRBD1 on 6 matching bases. The CDR3 has 14 residues. The ends were cut back, 5 bases at V and 5 bases at J, with 15 bases in the middle. Germline V CDR1 and CDR2: SEHNR, FQNEAQ (reference sequence).

This clone was found once. The chain combines TRBV6-5 with TRBJ2-7, with 7 bases identical to TRBD2. J gave up 4 bases and V 0 bases, and 6 bases lay outside the gene matches. Germline V lookup: CDR1 MNHEY, CDR2 SVGAGI. The CDR3 consists of 15 residues. The CDR3 DNA reads as TGTGCCAGCAGTTACTCGACCCTAGCGGCGTACGAGCAGTACTTC. It is translated as CASSYSTLAAYEQYF.

The count of this clone is one. This chain links TRBV2 with TRBJ2-5, with D perhaps assigned TRBD1 or TRBD2 (6 bases each). Per the germline V gene, CDR1 is SNHLY and CDR2 is FYNNEI. This CDR3 has 14 amino acids. Trimming took 6 bases from V and 0 from J, leaving 11 bases between them. The CDR3 nucleotides are TGTGCCAGCAGATGGGGGGCCAACCAAGAGACCCAGTACTTC. It yields the protein CASRWGANQETQYF.

This chain connects TRBV11-2 to TRBJ2-3; D not certain. Trimming took off 1 base at V and 4 bases at J, with 3 bases between the two ends. This CDR3 is 12 amino acids long. Germline CDR1 and CDR2: SGHAT and FQNNGV. This CDR3 is CASSLVSDTQYF. As DNA, the CDR3 is TGTGCCAGCAGCTTAGTATCAGATACGCAGTATTTT.

The rearrangement uses TRBV5-4 and TRBJ1-5, with a weak D call TRBD1 (6 bases). V shed 3 bases and J shed 2 bases, with 18 bases lying between them. CDR1 is SGHNT, CDR2 YYREEE, per germline (reference sequence). The CDR3 spans 17 residues. The CDR3 region is CASSSTTGGAGNQPQHF. DNA for the CDR3: TGTGCCAGCAGCTCAACGACTGGGGGGGCTGGCAATCAGCCCCAGCATTTT.

The V and J genes are TRBV7-3 and TRBJ2-5; 12 positions match TRBD2. Germline V CDR1 and CDR2: SGHTA, FQGTGA. CDR3 size: 15 residues. J gave up 5 bases and V 5 bases, and 6 bases lay outside the gene matches. As DNA, the CDR3 is TGTGCCAGCAGCGCTAGCGGGGGGGCCTGGGAGACCCAGTACTTC. It codes for CASSASGGAWETQYF.